The entry that follows covers one TCR beta chain sequence. As yet, its antigen is unknown. This sample was taken from a study of T cell responses to AZD1222 COVID-19 vaccine. Study background: Second-dose timings of about 4 or about 12 weeks were pooled. General study findings and limits: Among spike-specific TCRs, nearly half reportedly target unmutated variant regions. Baseline seropositivity characterized only a handful of AZD1222 recipients. Every sample of the repertoires postdated the peak T cell response.

Profiling relied on immunoSEQ multiplex PCR, and the TCRdb table lists in-frame clones only, not all of them. The table includes 90,000 to 150,000 clones, about nine tenths detected once. This sequence was found in an adult in good health. Material: peripheral blood, obtained on day 0 of AZD1222 vaccination.

The CDR3 region is CASSLPVGELFF. As DNA, the CDR3 is TGTGCCAGCAGCTTGCCTGTCGGGGAGCTGTTTTTT. J is TRBJ2-2 and V is TRBV5-4; D is uncertain. This CDR3 has 12 amino acids. The ends were cut back, 1 base at V and 7 bases at J, with 5 bases in the middle. Germline CDR1 reads SGHNT; CDR2 reads YYREEE (reference sequence).